This T cell receptor (beta chain) is from a study of blood T cell repertoires in COVID-19. Clones were read by immunoSEQ multiplex PCR, and TCRdb kept only the in-frame ones, dropping some. Of 250,000 to 350,000 clones in the sample, 70% to 90% were seen once. CDR3 size: 14 residues. Germline trimming cut 6 bases from V and 4 bases from J; bases unmatched to any gene: 8. The germline V gene has CDR1 KGHSH and CDR2 LQKENI. The chain uses TRBV18 and TRBJ2-7; 8 bases are a match to TRBD1. The sample comprised peripheral blood. This receptor was obtained from a woman in her 50s with COVID-19, enrolled during active disease. CDR3 protein: CASSGQGKGYEQYF. The DNA for the CDR3 is TGTGCCAGCTCCGGACAGGGCAAGGGTTACGAGCAGTACTTC.